The present T cell receptor beta chain was sequenced within a study of breast tumors, draining lymph nodes, adjacent tissues. TCRdb re-analysed the multiplex PCR reads in MiXCR, keeping a single row per CDR3 protein. In the table there are about 200,000 distinct CDR3 sequences, approximately 31% of which are singletons. Samples came from axillary lymph nodes draining the breast cancer. Trimming cost V 3 bases and J 8 bases, with 22 bases left between them. The CDR3 covers 16 residues. Germline values: CDR1 LNHNV, CDR2 YYDKDF (reference sequence). Source material: axillary lymph node tissue. This TCR was recovered from a female donor with breast cancer. Some clones in this sample may be carry-over from other donors' samples. The rearrangement links TRBV15 to TRBJ1-2; tentatively, D is TRBD1 (5 bases). Here the CDR3 DNA reads TGTGCCACCAGCAGTGCTAGCCAGGGACTGAACCTGGGCTACACCTTC. Residues: CATSSASQGLNLGYTF.